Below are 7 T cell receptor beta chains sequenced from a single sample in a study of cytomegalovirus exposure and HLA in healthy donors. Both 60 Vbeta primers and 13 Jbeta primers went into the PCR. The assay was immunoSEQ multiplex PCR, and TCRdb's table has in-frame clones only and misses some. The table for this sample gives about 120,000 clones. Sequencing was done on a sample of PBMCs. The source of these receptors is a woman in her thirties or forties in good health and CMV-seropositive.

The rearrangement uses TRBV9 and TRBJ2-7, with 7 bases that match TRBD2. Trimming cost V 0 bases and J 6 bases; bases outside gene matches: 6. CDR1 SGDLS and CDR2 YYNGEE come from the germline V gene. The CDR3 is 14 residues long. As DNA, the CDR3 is TGTGCCAGCAGCGTAGACGGGAGGAGCCGCGAGCAGTACTTC. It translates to CASSVDGRSREQYF.

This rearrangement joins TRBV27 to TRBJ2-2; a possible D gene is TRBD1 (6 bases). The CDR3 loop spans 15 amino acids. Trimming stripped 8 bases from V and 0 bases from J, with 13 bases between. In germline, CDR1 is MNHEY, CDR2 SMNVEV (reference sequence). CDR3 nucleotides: TGTGCCAGCGCAGCACAGGGTCCGAACACCGGGGAGCTGTTTTTT. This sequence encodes CASAAQGPNTGELFF.

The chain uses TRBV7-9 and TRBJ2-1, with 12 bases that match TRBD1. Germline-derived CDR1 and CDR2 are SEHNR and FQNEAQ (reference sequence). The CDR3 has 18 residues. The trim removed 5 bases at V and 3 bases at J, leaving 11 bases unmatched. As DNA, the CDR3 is TGTGCCAGCAGCCTAGGGACAGGGGGCCCCCGGCGCTACAATGAGCAGTTCTTC. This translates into CASSLGTGGPRRYNEQFF.

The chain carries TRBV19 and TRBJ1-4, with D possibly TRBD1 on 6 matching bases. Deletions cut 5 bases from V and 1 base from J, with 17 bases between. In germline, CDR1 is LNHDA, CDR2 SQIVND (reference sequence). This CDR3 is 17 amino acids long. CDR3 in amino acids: CASSLREGDLTNEKLFF. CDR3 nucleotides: TGTGCCAGTAGTCTCCGGGAGGGGGACTTAACTAATGAAAAACTGTTTTTT.

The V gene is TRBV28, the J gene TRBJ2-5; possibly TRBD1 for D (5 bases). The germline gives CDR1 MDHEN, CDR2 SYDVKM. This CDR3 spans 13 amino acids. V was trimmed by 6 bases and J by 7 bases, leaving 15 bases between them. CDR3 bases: TGTGCCAGCAGCTTCTTAGGGGAAGGGACCCAGTACTTC. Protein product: CASSFLGEGTQYF. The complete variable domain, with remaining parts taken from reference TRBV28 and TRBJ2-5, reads DVKVTQSSRYLVKRTGEKVFLECVQDMDHENMFWYRQDPGLGLRLIYFSYDVKMKEKGDIPEGYSVSREKKERFSLILESASTNQTSMYLCASSFLGEGTQYFGPGTRLLVL.

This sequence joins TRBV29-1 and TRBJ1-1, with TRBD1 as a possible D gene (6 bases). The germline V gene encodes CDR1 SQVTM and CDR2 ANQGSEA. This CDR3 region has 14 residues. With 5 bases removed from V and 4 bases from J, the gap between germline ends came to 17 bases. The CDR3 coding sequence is TGCAGCGTTCTTCTTGAGGGGGTGGGCACTGAAGCTTTCTTT. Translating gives CSVLLEGVGTEAFF.

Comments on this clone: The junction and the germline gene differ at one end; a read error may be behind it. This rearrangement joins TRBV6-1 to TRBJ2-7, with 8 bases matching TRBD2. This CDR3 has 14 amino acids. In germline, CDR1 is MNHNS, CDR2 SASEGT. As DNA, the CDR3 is TGTGCCTGCAGCGGGAGCGGCATCCGACCCGAGCAGTACTTC. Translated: CACSGSGIRPEQYF.